This T cell receptor (beta chain) was captured in a study of sequential checkpoint blockade in melanoma (dated by TCRdb to between 2018 and 2020). Concerning the study at large: In a 1:1 randomization, patients received either first-line nivolumab then ipilimumab (arm A) or ipilimumab then nivolumab (arm B). Maintenance nivolumab came after each of the two trial sequences.

On the study overall, not on this receptor specifically: Larger, independent patient cohorts are needed to validate the response-prediction model that combines TCR metrics and mutation burden.

The immunoSEQ Assay was used to immunosequence TCRbeta CDR3 regions from genomic DNA. Before high-throughput sequencing, the genomic DNA was amplified using bias-controlled multiplex PCR. In the source study's methods: To quantify the absolute abundance of each unique TCRbeta CDR3 region, the sequences were collapsed and filtered. Clonality, defined as 1 minus Pielou's evenness, was calculated using productive rearrangements only. Clones with significantly greater frequencies in on-treatment versus baseline samples were identified using a previously published method. Held by TCRdb, this immuneACCESS table contains in-frame sequences only and omits some clones. Under half of the omission traces to an unresolved V gene where checked; the cause of the rest is unknown. D and trimming were read from the DNA, whereas the V and J calls and clone size are those reported in that table. Present in this sample are about 21,000 clones, about 82% of which were seen just once. Of the sample, around 9.1% falls within the top ten clones.

The junction carries 12 bases between V and J, which are trimmed by 4 bases and 5 bases respectively. The germline V gene provides CDR1 MDHEN and CDR2 SYDVKM. The CDR3 has 14 amino acids, counting the end cysteine and phenylalanine. CDR3 DNA only is kept here, 42 bases in frame from base 1. Worth noting for this clone: Its cognate antigen has yet to be identified. There are no base qualities to consult, and no much larger clone falls within one base.

This specimen's treatment or condition label, interpreted: randomized to nivolumab then ipilimumab (arm A) or the reverse (arm B). None of the trial patients had been given prior DNA-damaging chemotherapy. Live CD3+CD8+ cells negative for CD19 and CD56 were sorted from thawed PBMCs on a FACS Aria II flow cytometer. Samples came from patients with melanoma in CheckMate 064, a randomized, open-label phase II trial of sequential checkpoint blockade. Leukapheresis was used to collect peripheral blood mononuclear cells, which were then purified with Ficoll-Paque and frozen in human serum with roughly 10% DMSO. Immediately after sorting, the purity of sorted blood CD3+CD8+ cells was verified to be >95%, after which DNA was extracted.

Specimen: CD8+ T cells sorted from blood (inferred from file names), collected from a patient given nivolumab and ipilimumab in sequence. This sequence uses TRBV28 and TRBJ1-5, and possibly TRBD1, on 5 matching bases. This receptor was taken from a human donor with melanoma. CDR3 sequence: CASSWGDFHQPQHF. The DNA sequence is TGTGCCAGCAGTTGGGGGGACTTTCATCAGCCCCAGCATTTT. With all but the CDR3 taken from the reference TRBV28 and TRBJ1-5 genes, the full variable domain is: DVKVTQSSRYLVKRTGEKVFLECVQDMDHENMFWYRQDPGLGLRLIYFSYDVKMKEKGDIPEGYSVSREKKERFSLILESASTNQTSMYLCASSWGDFHQPQHFGDGTRLSIL.